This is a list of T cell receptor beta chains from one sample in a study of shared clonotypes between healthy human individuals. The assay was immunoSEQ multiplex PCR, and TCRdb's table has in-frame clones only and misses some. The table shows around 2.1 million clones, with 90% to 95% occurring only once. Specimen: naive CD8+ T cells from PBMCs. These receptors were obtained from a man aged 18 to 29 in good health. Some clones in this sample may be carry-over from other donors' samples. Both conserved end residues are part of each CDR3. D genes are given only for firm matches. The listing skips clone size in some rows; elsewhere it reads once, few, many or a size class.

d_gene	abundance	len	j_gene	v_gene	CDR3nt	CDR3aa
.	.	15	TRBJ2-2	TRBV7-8	TGTGCCAGCACCCTAAGGGTGGGAAACACCGGGGAGCTGTTTTTT	CASTLRVGNTGELFF
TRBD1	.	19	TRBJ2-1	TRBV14	TGTGCCAGCAGCCTCTGGACAGGGGGGGCAGTAAACTCCTACAATGAGCAGTTCTTC	CASSLWTGGAVNSYNEQFF
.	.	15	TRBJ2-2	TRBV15	TGTGCCACCAGCAACGTTCGTTCGAACACCGGGGAGCTGTTTTTT	CATSNVRSNTGELFF
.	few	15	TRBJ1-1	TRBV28	TGTGCCAGCAGTTTATATGCGGAGGGGACGACTGAAGCTTTCTTT	CASSLYAEGTTEAFF
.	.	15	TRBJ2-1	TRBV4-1	TGCGCCAGCAAAGGAGGGGGCCGCTCCTACAATGAGCAGTTCTTC	CASKGGGRSYNEQFF
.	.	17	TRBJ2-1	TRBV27	TGTGCCAGCAGTTTATCGATACAGGGGGAGGGTTGGAATGAGCAGTTCTTC	CASSLSIQGEGWNEQFF
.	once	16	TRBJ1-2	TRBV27	TGTGCCAGCAGTTTATGGGGCGCTGCGGATCCCTATGGCTACACCTTC	CASSLWGAADPYGYTF
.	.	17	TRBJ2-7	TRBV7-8	TGTGCCAGCAGCTTAAAGGCGGTAGGGATCACCTCCTACGAGCAGTACTTC	CASSLKAVGITSYEQYF
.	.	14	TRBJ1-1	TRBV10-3	TGTGCCATCAGTGATGCTCCGACCAACACTGAAGCTTTCTTT	CAISDAPTNTEAFF
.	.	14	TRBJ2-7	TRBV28	TGTGCCAGCAGTTTCCTACAGGACTCCTACGAGCAGTACTTC	CASSFLQDSYEQYF
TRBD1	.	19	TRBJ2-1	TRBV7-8	TGTGCCAGCACCCCTCTCGGGGACAGATCCGACACCTCCTACAATGAGCAGTTCTTC	CASTPLGDRSDTSYNEQFF
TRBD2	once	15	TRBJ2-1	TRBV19	TGTGCCAGTAGTATAAGCAGCGGGAGTGGGAATGAGCAGTTCTTC	CASSISSGSGNEQFF
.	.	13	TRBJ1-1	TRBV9	TGTGCCAGCAGCGCAGGGGTAGGCACTGAAGCTTTCTTT	CASSAGVGTEAFF
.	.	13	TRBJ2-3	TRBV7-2	TGTGCCAGCAGCAGCATAGGTACAGATACGCAGTATTTT	CASSSIGTDTQYF
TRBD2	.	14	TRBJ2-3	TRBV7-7	TGTGCCAGCAGCTTAGGGACTAGCGGAGATACGCAGTATTTT	CASSLGTSGDTQYF
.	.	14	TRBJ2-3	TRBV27	TGTGCCAGCAGTTTCGGCGTAGTGGCAGATACGCAGTATTTT	CASSFGVVADTQYF
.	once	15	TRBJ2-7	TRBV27	TGTGCCAGCAGTGTCGAGGGCCGGGTCCTCTACGAGCAGTACTTC	CASSVEGRVLYEQYF
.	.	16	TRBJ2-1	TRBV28	TGTGCCAGCAGTCGATCGGACGGTCACTCCTACAATGAGCAGTTCTTC	CASSRSDGHSYNEQFF
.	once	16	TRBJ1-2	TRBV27	TGTGCCAGCTTCCCGCGGGGGGGCTATTTTACGGGTGGCTACACCTTC	CASFPRGGYFTGGYTF
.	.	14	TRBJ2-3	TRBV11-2	TGTGCCAGCAGCTCCGTGGGGAGAGGAGATACGCAGTATTTT	CASSSVGRGDTQYF
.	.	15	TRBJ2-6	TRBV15	TGTGCCACCAGCAGAGAAGGGGCCGGGGCCAACGTCCTGACTTTC	CATSREGAGANVLTF